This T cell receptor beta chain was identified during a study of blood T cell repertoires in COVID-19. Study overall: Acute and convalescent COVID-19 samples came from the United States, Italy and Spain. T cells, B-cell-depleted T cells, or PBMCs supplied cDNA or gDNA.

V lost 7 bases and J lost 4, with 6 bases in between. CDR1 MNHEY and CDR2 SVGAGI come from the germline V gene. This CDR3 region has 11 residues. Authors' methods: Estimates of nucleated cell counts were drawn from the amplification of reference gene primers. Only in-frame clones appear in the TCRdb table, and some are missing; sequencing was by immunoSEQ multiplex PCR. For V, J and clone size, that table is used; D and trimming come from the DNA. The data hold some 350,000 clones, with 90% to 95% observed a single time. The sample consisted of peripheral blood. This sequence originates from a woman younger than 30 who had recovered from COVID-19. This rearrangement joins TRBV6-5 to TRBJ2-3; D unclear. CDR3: CASTSADTQYF. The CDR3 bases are TGTGCCAGCACGTCTGCAGATACGCAGTATTTT.